The 22 T cell receptor beta chains below all came from one sample that was sequenced in a study of blood T cell repertoires in COVID-19. Assay used: immunoSEQ multiplex PCR; TCRdb lists only in-frame clones, some missing. The profile shows 100,000 or so clones, roughly 90% of them singletons. The specimen sequenced was peripheral blood. The receptors here all came from a human donor with acute or convalescent COVID-19. The donor label of this sample is uncertain.

The chain carries TRBV7-8 and TRBJ2-2, with D uncertain. The CDR3 extends over 14 amino acids. Trimming stripped 1 base from V and 6 bases from J, with 9 bases between. CDR1 is SGHVS and CDR2 is FQNEAQ in the germline V gene. The CDR3 sequence is CASSLVRGAGELFF. The CDR3 DNA reads as TGTGCCAGCAGCTTAGTCAGAGGAGCCGGGGAGCTGTTTTTT.

This clone was detected once. The rearrangement links TRBV7-6 to TRBJ1-6; 10 nucleotides line up with TRBD1. V lost 3 bases to trimming and J lost 2 bases; unmatched junction nucleotides: 4. The CDR3 has 17 amino acids. Per the germline V gene, CDR1 is SGHVS and CDR2 is FNYEAQ. This CDR3 reads CASSLGTGVTYNSPLHF. CDR3 coding DNA: TGTGCCAGCAGCTTGGGGACAGGGGTAACCTATAATTCACCCCTCCACTTT.

This clone was observed once. The gene calls are TRBV5-1 and TRBJ2-5; D might be TRBD1 (5 bases). The V end lost 0 bases, the J end lost 5 bases, and 11 bases lay between the germline ends. Germline CDR1 reads SGHRS; CDR2 reads YFSETQ. The CDR3 contains 14 residues. The CDR3 coding sequence is TGCGCCAGCAGCTTGGGGCAGGGCGGTGAGACCCAGTACTTC. This sequence encodes CASSLGQGGETQYF.

The chain joins TRBV7-9 to TRBJ2-3; possible D gene TRBD2, 6 bases. Germline CDR1 SEHNR, CDR2 FQNEAQ (reference sequence). Between the trimmed V and J ends, which lost 7 bases and 6 bases, there was a span of 17 bases. CDR3 length: 14 residues. The CDR3 reads CASTLTGDSDTQYF. CDR3 DNA: TGTGCCAGCACATTGACGGGGGACTCTGATACGCAGTATTTT.

DNA of the CDR3: TGTGCCAGCAGCTTAGCCGGGACAGCTAACTACGAGCAGTACTTC. Amino acids: CASSLAGTANYEQYF. This sequence joins TRBV7-6 and TRBJ2-7; 7 bases fit TRBD1. J was trimmed by 3 bases and V by 0 bases; bases with no gene match: 5. Germline lookup yields CDR1 SGHVS and CDR2 FNYEAQ. The CDR3 length is 15 residues.

The chain is built from TRBV27 and TRBJ2-7; the match to TRBD1 covers 11 bases. J gave up 3 bases and V 8 bases, and 6 bases lay outside the gene matches. Germline V gene sequence: CDR1 MNHEY, CDR2 SMNVEV (reference sequence). This CDR3 is built from 14 residues. The CDR3: CASRTGTGGYEQYF. The CDR3 DNA sequence: TGTGCCAGCCGGACCGGGACAGGGGGCTACGAGCAGTACTTC.

This rearrangement joins TRBV4-1 to TRBJ2-1, with 14 positions matching TRBD2. J lost 8 bases, V lost 3 bases, and 3 bases had no gene match. CDR1 and CDR2 (germline): MGHRA, YSYEKL. CDR3 length: 15 residues. The CDR3 DNA follows: TGCGCCAGCAGCCACGGGACTAGCGGGAGCGATGAGCAGTTCTTC. It encodes CASSHGTSGSDEQFF.

The genes are TRBV11-2 and TRBJ2-2; D remains ambiguous. The ends were cut back, 10 bases at V and 4 bases at J, with 19 bases in the middle. Per germline, CDR1 SGHAT and CDR2 FQNNGV. The CDR3 is made up of 15 amino acids. The CDR3 nucleotides are TGTGCCACCACGTCCTGGGTGGGCAGCACCGGGGAGCTGTTTTTT. Protein product: CATTSWVGSTGELFF. Full variable domain (missing parts from reference TRBV11-2 and TRBJ2-2): EAGVAQSPRYKIIEKRQSVAFWCNPISGHATLYWYQQILGQGPKLLIQFQNNGVVDDSQLPKDRFSAERLKGVDSTLKIQPAKLEDSAVYLCATTSWVGSTGELFFGEGSRLTVL.

In DNA, the CDR3 is TGTGCCAGCAAGGGACACGACGGCTATGGCTACACCTTC. Its protein product is CASKGHDGYGYTF. The chain employs TRBV28 and TRBJ1-2; perhaps TRBD1 as D (6 bases). CDR1 is MDHEN and CDR2 is SYDVKM in the germline V gene. Between the trimmed V and J ends, which lost 7 bases and 4 bases, there was a span of 13 bases. CDR3 length: 13 amino acids.

This chain joins TRBV10-3 and TRBJ2-5, with TRBD2 identical over 8 bases. This CDR3 has 15 residues. Looked up from germline, CDR1 is ENHRY and CDR2 is SYGVKD. The junction had 13 bases not matched to a gene; V was cut back by 10 bases and J by 3 bases. The chain's CDR3 is CATRPVELAEETQYF. The CDR3 DNA sequence: TGTGCCACCCGCCCCGTGGAACTAGCGGAAGAGACCCAGTACTTC.

This chain links TRBV7-2 with TRBJ2-1; D gene unclear. Germline CDR1 SGHTA, CDR2 FQGNSA. This CDR3 spans 14 amino acids. V shed 5 bases and J shed 2 bases, with 10 bases lying between them. As DNA, the CDR3 is TGTGCCAGCAGCGCACGAGGTGCCTACAATGAGCAGTTCTTC. Translation: CASSARGAYNEQFF.

This rearrangement joins TRBV20-1 to TRBJ2-5, with D unresolved. CDR1 is DFQATT, CDR2 SNEGSKA, per germline (reference sequence). The length of the CDR3 is 11 residues. V lost 7 bases and J 5 bases, leaving 11 bases between the germline ends. The CDR3: CSGSIEETQYF. The CDR3 nucleotides are TGCAGTGGAAGTATCGAGGAGACCCAGTACTTC.

The gene calls are TRBV11-2 and TRBJ2-7, with D uncertain. V was shortened by 1 base and J by 3 bases, with 4 bases between the two germline ends. The CDR3 spans 12 residues. Germline loops: CDR1 SGHAT, CDR2 FQNNGV. CDR3 loop: CASSLANYEQYF. CDR3 bases: TGTGCCAGCAGCTTAGCAAACTACGAGCAGTACTTC.

V gene TRBV6-5 combines with J gene TRBJ2-7; no clear D gene. V lost 2 bases to trimming and J lost 6 bases, with 5 bases between them. Germline CDR1 reads MNHEY; CDR2 reads SVGAGI. The CDR3 consists of 11 residues. For the CDR3, the DNA is TGTGCCAGCAGTTACGTCGGCGAGCAGTACTTC. It translates to CASSYVGEQYF.

The rearrangement uses TRBV27 and TRBJ2-7; a possible D gene is TRBD1 (5 bases). Germline CDR1 and CDR2: MNHEY and SMNVEV (reference sequence). With 0 bases removed from V and 5 bases from J, the gap between germline ends came to 11 bases. The CDR3 loop spans 14 amino acids. The chain's CDR3 is CASSLSQGSDEQYF. The CDR3 DNA sequence: TGTGCCAGCAGTTTATCCCAGGGATCGGACGAGCAGTACTTC.

This chain connects TRBV5-4 to TRBJ1-2; TRBD1 aligns across 8 bases. CDR3 length: 14 residues. The junction had 7 bases not matched to a gene; V was cut back by 4 bases and J by 5 bases. Germline CDR1 and CDR2: SGHNT and YYREEE (reference sequence). Written as DNA, the CDR3 is TGTGCCAGCAGCGAGGACAGGGAGGGGTATGGCTACACCTTC. It is translated as CASSEDREGYGYTF.

This clone came up a few times. V usage is TRBV2 and J usage is TRBJ1-5; 7 bases align to TRBD1. Losses at the gene ends were 4 bases for V and 8 bases for J; bases not matched to a gene: 14. The germline V gene has CDR1 SNHLY and CDR2 FYNNEI. This CDR3 contains 16 residues. The CDR3 reads CASSGGVQGKGEPQHF. The DNA for the CDR3 is TGTGCCAGCAGTGGGGGGGTACAGGGGAAAGGGGAGCCCCAGCATTTT.

The chain has TRBV28 and TRBJ2-5, with 7 bases fitting TRBD2. CDR3 length: 14 residues. CDR1 MDHEN and CDR2 SYDVKM come from the germline V gene. V dropped 3 bases and J dropped 2; count of bases not matched to a gene: 3. The CDR3 spells CASSLGDYQETQYF. CDR3 nucleotide sequence: TGTGCCAGCAGTTTGGGGGACTATCAAGAGACCCAGTACTTC.

The V gene is TRBV6-2 or TRBV6-3, the J gene TRBJ2-7; TRBD2 aligns across 7 bases. This CDR3 has 15 residues. The V gene end was trimmed by 8 bases and the J gene end by 4 bases; junction bases not matched to a gene: 14. Germline V gene data show CDR1 as MNHEY and CDR2 as SVGEGT. The DNA of the CDR3 is TGTGCCAGCCGTTTTAGCGGGCCCTCATTTTACGAGCAGTACTTC. Amino acid sequence: CASRFSGPSFYEQYF.

This clone was seen a handful of times. V and J are TRBV19 and TRBJ1-3; 7 bases line up with TRBD1. J gave up 3 bases and V 9 bases, and 14 bases lay outside the gene matches. The CDR3 totals 16 residues. Germline V gives CDR1 LNHDA, CDR2 SQIVND (reference sequence). CDR3 region: CARRNTGVRNGNTIYF. The CDR3 bases are TGTGCCAGAAGAAATACAGGGGTGCGAAATGGAAACACCATATATTTT. Complete variable domain (other parts from reference TRBV19 and TRBJ1-3): DGGITQSPKYLFRKEGQNVTLSCEQNLNHDAMYWYRQDPGQGLRLIYYSQIVNDFQKGDIAEGYSVSREKKESFPLTVTSAQKNPTAFYLCARRNTGVRNGNTIYFGEGSWLTVV.

This clone was seen just once. The chain uses TRBV7-9 and TRBJ1-3, with D hard to call. This CDR3 spans 13 amino acids. Germline CDR1 and CDR2: SEHNR and FQNEAQ (reference sequence). With 8 bases removed from V and 0 bases from J, the gap between germline ends came to 8 bases. The CDR3 nucleotides are TGTGCCAGCCGCCGGGGCTCTGGAAACACCATATATTTT. It translates to CASRRGSGNTIYF.

CDR3 DNA: TGTGCCAGCAGACGGACGGACAGCCCCGCGAACACCGGGGAGCTGTTTTTT. This sequence encodes CASRRTDSPANTGELFF. The V and J genes are TRBV28 and TRBJ2-2, with D possibly matching TRBD1 (6 bases). The CDR3 totals 17 residues. The germline V gene encodes CDR1 MDHEN and CDR2 SYDVKM. Trimming took off 6 bases at V and 0 bases at J, with 17 bases between the two ends.